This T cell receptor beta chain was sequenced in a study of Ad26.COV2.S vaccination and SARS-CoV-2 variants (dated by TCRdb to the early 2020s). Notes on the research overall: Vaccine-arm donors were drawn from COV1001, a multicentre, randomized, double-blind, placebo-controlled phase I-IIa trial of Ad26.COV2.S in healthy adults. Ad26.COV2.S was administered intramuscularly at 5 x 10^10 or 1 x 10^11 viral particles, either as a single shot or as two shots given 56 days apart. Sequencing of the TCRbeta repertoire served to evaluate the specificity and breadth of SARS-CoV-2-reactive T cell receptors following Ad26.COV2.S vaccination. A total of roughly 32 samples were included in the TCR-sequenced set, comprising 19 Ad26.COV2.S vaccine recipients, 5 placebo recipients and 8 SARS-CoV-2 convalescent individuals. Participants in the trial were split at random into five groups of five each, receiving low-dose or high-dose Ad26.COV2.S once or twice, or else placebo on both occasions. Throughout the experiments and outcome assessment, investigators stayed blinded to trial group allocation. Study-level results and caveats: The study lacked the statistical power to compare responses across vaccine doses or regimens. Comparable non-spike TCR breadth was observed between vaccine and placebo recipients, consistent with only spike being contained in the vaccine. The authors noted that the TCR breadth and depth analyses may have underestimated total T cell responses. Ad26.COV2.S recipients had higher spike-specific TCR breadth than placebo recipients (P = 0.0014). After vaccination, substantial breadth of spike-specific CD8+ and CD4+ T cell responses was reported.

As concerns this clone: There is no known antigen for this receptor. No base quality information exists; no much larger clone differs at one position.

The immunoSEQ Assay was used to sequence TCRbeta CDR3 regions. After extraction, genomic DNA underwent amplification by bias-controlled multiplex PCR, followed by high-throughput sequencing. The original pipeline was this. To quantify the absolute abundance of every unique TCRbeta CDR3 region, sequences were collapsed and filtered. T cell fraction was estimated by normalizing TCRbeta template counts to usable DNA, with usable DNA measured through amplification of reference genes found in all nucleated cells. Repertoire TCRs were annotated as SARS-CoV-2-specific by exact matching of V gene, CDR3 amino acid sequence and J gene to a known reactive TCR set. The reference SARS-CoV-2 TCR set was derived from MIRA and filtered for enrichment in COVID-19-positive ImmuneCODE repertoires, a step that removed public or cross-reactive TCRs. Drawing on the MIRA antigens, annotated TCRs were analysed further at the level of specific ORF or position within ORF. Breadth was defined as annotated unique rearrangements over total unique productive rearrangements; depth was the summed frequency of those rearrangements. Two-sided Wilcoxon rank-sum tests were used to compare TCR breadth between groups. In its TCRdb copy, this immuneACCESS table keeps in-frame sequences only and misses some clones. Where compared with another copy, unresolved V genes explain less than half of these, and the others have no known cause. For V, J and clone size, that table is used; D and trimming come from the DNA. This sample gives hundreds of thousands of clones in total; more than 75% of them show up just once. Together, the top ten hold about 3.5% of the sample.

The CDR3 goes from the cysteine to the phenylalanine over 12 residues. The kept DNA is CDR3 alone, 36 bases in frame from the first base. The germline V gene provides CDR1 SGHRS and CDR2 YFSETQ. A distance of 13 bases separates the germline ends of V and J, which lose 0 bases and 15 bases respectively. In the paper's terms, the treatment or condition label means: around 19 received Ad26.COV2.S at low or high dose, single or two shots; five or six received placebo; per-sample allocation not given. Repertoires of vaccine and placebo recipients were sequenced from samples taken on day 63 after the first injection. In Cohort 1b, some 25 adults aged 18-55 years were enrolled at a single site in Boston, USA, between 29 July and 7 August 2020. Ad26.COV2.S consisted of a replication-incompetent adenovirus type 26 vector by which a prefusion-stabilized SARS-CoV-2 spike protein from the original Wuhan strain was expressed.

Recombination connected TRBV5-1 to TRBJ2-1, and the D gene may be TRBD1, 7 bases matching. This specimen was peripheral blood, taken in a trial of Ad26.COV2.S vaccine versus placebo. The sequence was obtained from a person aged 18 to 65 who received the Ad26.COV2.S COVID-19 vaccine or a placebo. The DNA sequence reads TGCGCCAGCAGCTTGGAACAGGGGAGGTGGTTCTTC. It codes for CASSLEQGRWFF.